This record covers a single TCR beta chain. The CDR3 contains 16 residues. Germline V gives CDR1 LNHNV, CDR2 YYDKDF (reference sequence). V gave up 5 bases and J gave up 4 bases, with 20 bases separating them. The data stem from a study of blood T cell repertoires in COVID-19. Study as a whole: Sources were T cells, B-cell-depleted T cells, or PBMCs; the material itself was cDNA or gDNA.

Repertoires were generated with immunoSEQ multiplex PCR, while TCRdb's copy carries only in-frame clones and drops some. Of 120,000 to 150,000 clones in the sample, less than 85% were seen once. Individuals aged about 18 to 90 years were recruited from roughly 23 US areas. Participant-reported clinical history was the basis for cohort assignment. The sample taken for sequencing was PBMCs or T cells enriched from blood (not recorded which). This sequence was found in a woman aged 18-30 years who had been exposed to COVID-19. The chain couples TRBV15 to TRBJ1-2; D perhaps matches TRBD1 (6 bases). CDR3 residues: CATSLEGGGPSYGYTF. The CDR3 nucleotides read TGTGCCACCAGCTTAGAAGGCGGGGGCCCAAGCTATGGCTACACCTTC.